The 25 T cell receptor beta chains below all came from one sample that was sequenced in a study of neoadjuvant anti-PD-1 for oral cavity cancer listed by TCRdb under 2021. Libraries were built with the immunoSEQ multiplex PCR assay. TCRdb re-hosts the immuneACCESS table, in-frame sequences only. Its copies lack some clones; in the studies checked, an unresolved V gene accounts for under half of them, and the cause for the rest is not known. The sample data list around 34,000 clones, and approximately 87% of these were observed just once. 3.5% of the sample is in the top ten clones. What the time point label conveys for this sample: before neoadjuvant nivolumab. Sequenced here: PBMCs, sampled before nivolumab (anti-PD-1) treatment. Every receptor here comes from a person aged 35-79 years with oral cavity squamous cell carcinoma.

This clone was recorded once. This sequence joins TRBV15 and TRBJ1-4; D is unresolved. The CDR3 is 13 residues long. V was cut by 3 bases and J by 10 bases, with 12 bases left in between. CDR1 is LNHNV, CDR2 YYDKDF, per germline (reference sequence). CDR3 DNA: TGTGCCACCAGCAGCCGCGCCGATGGAAAACTGTTTTTT. Translated: CATSSRADGKLFF. The full variable domain, rest sourced from reference TRBV15 and TRBJ1-4, is DAMVIQNPRYQVTQFGKPVTLSCSQTLNHNVMYWYQQKSSQAPKLLFHYYDKDFNNEADTPDNFQSRRPNTSFCFLDIRSPGLGDTAMYLCATSSRADGKLFFGSGTQLSVL.

The chain recombines TRBV13 with TRBJ2-1; TRBD2 aligns across 13 bases. CDR1 is PRHDT, CDR2 FYEKMQ, per germline (reference sequence). This CDR3 has 16 residues. V shed 4 bases, J shed 4 bases, and the junction held 4 bases outside the gene matches. CDR3 coding DNA: TGTGCCAGCAGCTACACTAGCGGGGGGGCTTACAATGAGCAGTTCTTC. It specifies CASSYTSGGAYNEQFF.

The rearrangement uses TRBV4-2 and TRBJ2-7; the match to TRBD2 covers 8 bases. CDR1 and CDR2 from the germline V gene are LGHNA and YNFKEQ. The V segment lost 4 bases and the J segment 3 bases; nucleotides outside the gene matches: 8. The CDR3 runs 15 residues. This chain's CDR3 is CASSRTTGGGYEQYF. The CDR3 nucleotides read TGTGCCAGCAGCCGGACCACGGGGGGGGGCTACGAGCAGTACTTC.

The CDR3 here is CASSDRVGYNEQFF. In DNA form, the CDR3 reads TGTGCCAGCAGTGACAGGGTGGGGTACAATGAGCAGTTCTTC. V and J are TRBV2 and TRBJ2-1; D may be TRBD1 (5 bases). The CDR3 has 14 residues. Germline-derived CDR1 and CDR2 are SNHLY and FYNNEI. Trimming took 3 bases from V and 4 from J, leaving 10 bases between them.

Only one count was recorded for this clone. The CDR3 spells CASSLVQLQETQYF. The CDR3 nucleotides are TGTGCCAGCAGCTTAGTCCAGTTACAAGAGACCCAGTACTTC. This chain connects TRBV7-9 to TRBJ2-5; D is uncertain. This CDR3 contains 14 residues. Trimming shortened V by 1 base and J by 2 bases, and 8 bases separated the two germline ends. The germline V gene has CDR1 SEHNR and CDR2 FQNEAQ (reference sequence).

The chain joins TRBV7-9 to TRBJ1-4; D might be TRBD1 (5 bases). The ends were cut back, 6 bases at V and 8 bases at J, with 16 bases in the middle. CDR3 length: 14 amino acids. Germline lookup yields CDR1 SEHNR and CDR2 FQNEAQ (reference sequence). This CDR3 is CASSLRGDREKLFF. The CDR3 DNA reads TGTGCCAGCAGTCTTCGAGGGGATCGAGAAAAACTGTTTTTT. The variable domain in full, with the rest retrieved from reference TRBV7-9 and TRBJ1-4, is DTGVSQNPRHKITKRGQNVTFRCDPISEHNRLYWYRQTLGQGPEFLTYFQNEAQLEKSRLLSDRFSAERPKGSFSTLEIQRTEQGDSAMYLCASSLRGDREKLFFGSGTQLSVL.

The chain joins TRBV9 to TRBJ2-1, with 7 bases aligning to TRBD1. Looked up from germline, CDR1 is SGDLS and CDR2 is YYNGEE. This CDR3 is 14 amino acids long. Germline trimming cut 2 bases from V and 4 bases from J; bases unmatched to any gene: 3. CDR3 sequence (DNA): TGTGCCAGCAGCGTCGACAGGGAATACAATGAGCAGTTCTTC. Translation gives CASSVDREYNEQFF.

The rearrangement joins TRBV6-4 to TRBJ2-3, with a possible D match to TRBD1 (5 bases). CDR1 is MRHNA and CDR2 is SNTAGT in the germline V gene. This CDR3 has 14 amino acids. V lost 3 bases and J lost 4, with 11 bases in between. The CDR3 DNA sequence: TGTGCCAGCAGTGATGTTGAAGGGGCAGATACGCAGTATTTT. Encoded protein: CASSDVEGADTQYF.

The chain combines TRBV7-2 with TRBJ2-1, with 8 bases matching TRBD2. Germline trimming cut 3 bases from V and 6 bases from J; bases unmatched to any gene: 13. The CDR3 has 17 residues. The germline gives CDR1 SGHTA, CDR2 FQGNSA. The CDR3 coding sequence is TGTGCCAGCAGCTTCCTCGGAAGTAGCGGGGCCAGCAATGAGCAGTTCTTC. This encodes CASSFLGSSGASNEQFF.

The genes are TRBV6-5 and TRBJ2-3; D is ambiguous. Germline CDR1 and CDR2: MNHEY and SVGAGI. This CDR3 has 12 residues. The germline V and J ends were trimmed by 6 bases and 4 bases, with 8 bases remaining between them. Here the CDR3 reads CASSSLADTQYF. The CDR3 DNA follows: TGTGCCAGCAGCTCGCTAGCAGATACGCAGTATTTT.

V is TRBV4-3 and J is TRBJ1-2, with D uncertain. CDR1 is LGHNA and CDR2 is YSLEER in the germline V gene. CDR3 length: 14 amino acids. V dropped 0 bases and J dropped 2 bases, with 7 bases sitting between them. The CDR3 sequence is CASSQDRQNYGYTF. CDR3 sequence (DNA): TGCGCCAGCAGCCAAGATCGGCAGAACTATGGCTACACCTTC.

The chain links TRBV5-4 to TRBJ1-6, with a possible D match to TRBD1 (6 bases). This CDR3 has 13 amino acids. Trimming left V 3 bases short and J 8 bases short, with 9 bases between. CDR1 SGHNT and CDR2 YYREEE come from the germline V gene (reference sequence). As DNA, the CDR3 is TGTGCCAGCAGCTCCGACAGGCATTCACCCCTCCACTTT. It translates to CASSSDRHSPLHF.

The chain employs TRBV4-1 and TRBJ1-6; D perhaps matches TRBD1 (5 bases). Trimming shortened V by 1 base and J by 5 bases, and 12 bases separated the two germline ends. Looked up from germline, CDR1 is MGHRA and CDR2 is YSYEKL. CDR3 length: 16 amino acids. This chain's CDR3 is CASSQAWGTDNSPLHF. The CDR3 nucleotides read TGCGCCAGCAGCCAAGCCTGGGGGACGGATAATTCACCCCTCCACTTT.

This sequence joins TRBV19 and TRBJ1-1; 9 bases map to TRBD1. V dropped 4 bases and J dropped 0; count of bases not matched to a gene: 0. This CDR3 is 14 amino acids long. The germline gives CDR1 LNHDA, CDR2 SQIVND (reference sequence). The CDR3 loop reads CASSRTGVNTEAFF. The CDR3 DNA is TGTGCCAGTAGTAGGACAGGGGTGAACACTGAAGCTTTCTTT.

Of note for this clone: Other DNA variants within this sample encode the same CDR3. This chain connects TRBV2 to TRBJ1-6; a weak D match, TRBD1 (6 bases). This CDR3 spans 14 amino acids. The germline V gene encodes CDR1 SNHLY and CDR2 FYNNEI. Trimming removed 6 bases from V and 5 bases from J, with 11 bases in between. CDR3 nucleotide sequence: TGTGCCAGCAGGGTCGACAGGAATAATTCACCCCTCCACTTT. The encoded protein is CASRVDRNNSPLHF.

This chain links TRBV1 with TRBJ2-2; the table's D gene call, TRBD1, was not cross checked with the DNA. TRBV1 constitutes a pseudogene. This CDR3 is built from 16 residues. The CDR3 coding sequence is TGCACCAGCAGCCAAGGAGGGACAGGGGGCCCCGGGGAGCTGTTTTTT. Translating it yields CTSSQGGTGGPGELFF.

The sample holds one count of this clone. The V gene is TRBV29-1, the J gene TRBJ1-2, with TRBD1 as a possible D gene (5 bases). From germline, CDR1 is SQVTM and CDR2 ANQGSEA. V shed 7 bases and J shed 7 bases, with 16 bases lying between them. The CDR3 runs to 12 residues. The CDR3 region is CSGEEGYGGYTF. Here the CDR3 DNA reads TGCAGCGGCGAAGAGGGGTACGGTGGCTACACCTTC.

This sequence joins TRBV27 and TRBJ2-7, with TRBD1 matching over 7 bases. With 5 bases clipped from V and 0 bases from J, the junction kept 13 bases outside the gene matches. Germline V lookup: CDR1 MNHEY, CDR2 SMNVEV (reference sequence). The CDR3 consists of 17 residues. In DNA form, the CDR3 reads TGTGCCAGCAGTCTACTCGCCCCCAGGGGGATCTCCTACGAGCAGTACTTC. This codes for CASSLLAPRGISYEQYF.

The J gene is TRBJ2-7, the V gene TRBV7-6; weak D call: TRBD1 (5 bases). Germline CDR1 and CDR2: SGHVS and FNYEAQ. This CDR3 comprises 14 residues. The V and J ends lost 1 base and 3 bases respectively, with 10 bases between them. The CDR3 nucleotides read TGTGCCAGCAGCTTAGTTAAGGGGCTCTACGAGCAGTACTTC. This gives the protein CASSLVKGLYEQYF.

The chain combines TRBV28 with TRBJ2-2; 10 bases map to TRBD1. With V trimmed by 6 bases and J by 1 base, 5 bases remained unmatched. The CDR3 totals 16 residues. Germline CDR1 and CDR2: MDHEN and SYDVKM. The CDR3 nucleotides read TGTGCCAGCAGCCGGCGGACAGGGGGGAACACCGGGGAGCTGTTTTTT. Protein: CASSRRTGGNTGELFF.

This clone occurred a few times. V gene TRBV19 combines with J gene TRBJ1-1, with D uncertain. Germline values: CDR1 LNHDA, CDR2 SQIVND (reference sequence). The CDR3 is made up of 15 amino acids. The V and J ends lost 1 base and 1 base respectively, with 10 bases between them. The CDR3 sequence: CASSIGRRRNTEAFF. The CDR3 nucleotides are TGTGCCAGTAGTATAGGCAGGCGAAGGAACACTGAAGCTTTCTTT.

The chain couples TRBV28 to TRBJ2-7; D is uncertain. There are 11 residues in the CDR3. Germline V gene sequence: CDR1 MDHEN, CDR2 SYDVKM. V lost 5 bases to trimming and J lost 2 bases, with 4 bases between them. The chain's CDR3 is CASSHTYEQYF. Written as DNA, the CDR3 is TGTGCCAGCAGTCATACCTACGAGCAGTACTTC.

The chain employs TRBV29-1 and TRBJ1-4; D possibly corresponds to TRBD1 (5 bases). This CDR3 has 14 residues. The V and J ends lost 4 bases and 3 bases respectively, with 12 bases between them. The germline V gene has CDR1 SQVTM and CDR2 ANQGSEA. CDR3 sequence: CSVAEAGANEKLFF. The CDR3 DNA sequence: TGCAGCGTTGCCGAGGCGGGGGCTAATGAAAAACTGTTTTTT.

The rearrangement links TRBV9 to TRBJ2-3; TRBD2 aligns across 7 bases. This CDR3 region has 16 residues. With V trimmed by 0 bases and J by 2 bases, 6 bases remained unmatched. Germline-derived CDR1 and CDR2 are SGDLS and YYNGEE. In DNA, the CDR3 is TGTGCCAGCAGCGTAGCTGGAGCGGGGCACACAGATACGCAGTATTTT. Protein sequence: CASSVAGAGHTDTQYF.

There are a few counts of this clone. The J gene is TRBJ1-1, the V gene TRBV28; D gene uncertain. Germline CDR1 MDHEN, CDR2 SYDVKM. V was shortened by 4 bases and J by 0 bases, with 15 bases between the two germline ends. This CDR3 comprises 16 residues. In DNA, the CDR3 is TGTGCCAGCAGTTCAGGACCCTACCCCGTGAACACTGAAGCTTTCTTT. Protein product: CASSSGPYPVNTEAFF.